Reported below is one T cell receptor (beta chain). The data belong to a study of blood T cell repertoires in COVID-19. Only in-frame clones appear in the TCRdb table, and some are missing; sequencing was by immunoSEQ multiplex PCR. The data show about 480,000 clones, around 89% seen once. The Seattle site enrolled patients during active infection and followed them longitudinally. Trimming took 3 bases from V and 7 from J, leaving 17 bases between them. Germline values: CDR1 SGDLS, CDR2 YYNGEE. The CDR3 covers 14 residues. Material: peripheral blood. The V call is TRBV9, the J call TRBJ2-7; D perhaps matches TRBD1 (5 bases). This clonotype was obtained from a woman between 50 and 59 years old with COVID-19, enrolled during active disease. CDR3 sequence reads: CASSADDSRREQYF. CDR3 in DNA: TGTGCCAGCAGCGCGGACGACAGCCGTCGAGAGCAGTACTTC. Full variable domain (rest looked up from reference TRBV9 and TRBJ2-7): DSGVTQTPKHLITATGQRVTLRCSPRSGDLSVYWYQQSLDQGLQFLIQYYNGEERAKGNILERFSAQQFPDLHSELNLSSLELGDSALYFCASSADDSRREQYFGPGTRLTVT.